Shown below are 5 T cell receptor beta chains from a single sample sequenced in a study of blood T cell repertoires in COVID-19. Assay: immunoSEQ multiplex PCR; the TCRdb copy retains only in-frame clones and omits some. The sample contains around 75,000 clones, 79% of which appear only once. The sequenced sample consisted of peripheral blood. The receptors were sampled from a woman aged 80 or over with active or convalescent COVID-19.

The rearrangement joins TRBV6-2 or TRBV6-3 to TRBJ2-3, with TRBD2 as a possible D gene (6 bases). The germline V gene encodes CDR1 MNHEY and CDR2 SVGEGT. Deletions cut 5 bases from V and 1 base from J, with 10 bases between. The CDR3 is made up of 14 amino acids. The CDR3 DNA sequence: TGTGCCAGCAGTGATAGCGGTCGCACAGATACGCAGTATTTT. Residues: CASSDSGRTDTQYF.

This clone was picked up a small number of times. This sequence joins TRBV28 and TRBJ1-6, with a possible D match to TRBD1 (5 bases). CDR3 size: 15 residues. Trimming shortened V by 7 bases and J by 10 bases, and 20 bases separated the two germline ends. CDR1 is MDHEN, CDR2 SYDVKM, per germline. Here the CDR3 reads CASNPTTVFGSPLHF. CDR3 nucleotide sequence: TGTGCCAGCAATCCCACGACAGTTTTTGGATCACCCCTCCACTTT.

This chain connects TRBV21-1 to TRBJ2-7; the table calls TRBD2, which could not be checked here. TRBV21-1 is listed as a pseudogene. The CDR3 length is 15 residues. The CDR3, as DNA: TGTGCCAGCAGCAAAAGGAGGGGAATGGGCCACGAGCAGTACTTC. This sequence encodes CASSKRRGMGHEQYF.

This chain uses TRBV7-5 with TRBJ1-4; TRBD1 was called by the table and not checked on the DNA. TRBV7-5 is a listed pseudogene. The CDR3 has 18 amino acids. The chain's CDR3 is CARSLGRTEVGEEEKLFF. The CDR3 DNA reads TGTGCCAGAAGCTTAGGGAGAACAGAAGTAGGGGAAGAAGAAAAACTGTTTTTT.

The chain links TRBV1 to TRBJ2-2; the table assigns TRBD2, which was not confirmed against the DNA. TRBV1 constitutes a pseudogene. The CDR3 extends over 18 amino acids. Written as DNA, the CDR3 is TGCACCAGCAGCCAAGAGGCTTTATCTCCCCGAGGTTCCGGGGAGCTGTTTTTT. Translation: CTSSQEALSPRGSGELFF.